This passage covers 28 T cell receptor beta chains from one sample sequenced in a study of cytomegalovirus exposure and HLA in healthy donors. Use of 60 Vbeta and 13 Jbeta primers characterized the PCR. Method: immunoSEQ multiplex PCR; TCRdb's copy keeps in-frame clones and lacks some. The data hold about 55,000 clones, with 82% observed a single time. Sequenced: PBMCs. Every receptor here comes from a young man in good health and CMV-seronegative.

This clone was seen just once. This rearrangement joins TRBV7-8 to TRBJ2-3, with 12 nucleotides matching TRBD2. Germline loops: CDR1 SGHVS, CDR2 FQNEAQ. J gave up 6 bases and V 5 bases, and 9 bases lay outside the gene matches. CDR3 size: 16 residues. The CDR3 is CASSRLAGGLKDTQYF. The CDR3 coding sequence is TGTGCCAGCAGCAGGCTAGCGGGGGGGCTGAAGGATACGCAGTATTTT.

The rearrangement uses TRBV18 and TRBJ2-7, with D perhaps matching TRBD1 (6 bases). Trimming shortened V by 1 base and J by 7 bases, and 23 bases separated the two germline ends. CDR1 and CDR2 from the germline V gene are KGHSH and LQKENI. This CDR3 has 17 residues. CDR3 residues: CASSPLYKGSVTGEQYF. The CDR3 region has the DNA TGTGCCAGCTCACCACTTTATAAAGGTAGCGTCACAGGGGAGCAGTACTTC.

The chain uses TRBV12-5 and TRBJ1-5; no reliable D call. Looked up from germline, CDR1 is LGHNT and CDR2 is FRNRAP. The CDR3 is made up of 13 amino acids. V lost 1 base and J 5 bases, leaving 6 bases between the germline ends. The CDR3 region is CASGLEEHQPQHF. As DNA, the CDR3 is TGTGCTAGTGGTTTGGAGGAGCATCAGCCCCAGCATTTT.

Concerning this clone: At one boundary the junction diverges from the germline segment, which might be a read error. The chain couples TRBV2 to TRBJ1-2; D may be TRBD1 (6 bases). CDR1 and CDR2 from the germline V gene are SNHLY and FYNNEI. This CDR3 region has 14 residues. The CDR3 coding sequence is TGTGCCAGCACCTCTGACAGGCTTAACTATGTCTACACCTTC. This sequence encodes CASTSDRLNYVYTF.

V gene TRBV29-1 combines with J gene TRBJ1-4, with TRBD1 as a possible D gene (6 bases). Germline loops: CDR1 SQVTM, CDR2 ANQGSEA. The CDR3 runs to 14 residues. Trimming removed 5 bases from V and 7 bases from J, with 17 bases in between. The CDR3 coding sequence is TGCAGCGTTTCCCAGGGGTTGGTGGGTGAAAAACTGTTTTTT. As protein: CSVSQGLVGEKLFF.

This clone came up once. The CDR3 loop is CASSLGGSGNTDTQYF. The CDR3 coding sequence is TGTGCCAGCTCCCTCGGAGGTAGCGGTAACACAGATACGCAGTATTTT. This rearrangement joins TRBV18 to TRBJ2-3; a weak D match, TRBD2 (6 bases). This CDR3 is 16 amino acids long. V lost 6 bases, J lost 2 bases, and 18 bases lay in between. Germline CDR1 is KGHSH and CDR2 is LQKENI.

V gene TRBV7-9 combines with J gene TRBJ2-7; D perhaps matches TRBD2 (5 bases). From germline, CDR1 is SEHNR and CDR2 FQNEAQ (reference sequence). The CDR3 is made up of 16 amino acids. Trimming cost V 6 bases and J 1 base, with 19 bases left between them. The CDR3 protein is CASSLPDSERSYEQYF. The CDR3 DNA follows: TGTGCCAGCAGTCTACCGGACTCGGAGAGGTCCTACGAGCAGTACTTC.

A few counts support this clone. The CDR3 region has the DNA TGTGCCAGCAGCTTAACCGGGACTAGCGGGAGGGTATACAATGAGCAGTTCTTC. The encoded protein is CASSLTGTSGRVYNEQFF. The rearrangement links TRBV7-9 to TRBJ2-1, with 16 bases that match TRBD2. V shed 2 bases and J 4 bases; nucleotides not matched to a gene: 5. Germline V gene lookup returns CDR1 SEHNR and CDR2 FQNEAQ (reference sequence). The CDR3 runs to 18 residues.

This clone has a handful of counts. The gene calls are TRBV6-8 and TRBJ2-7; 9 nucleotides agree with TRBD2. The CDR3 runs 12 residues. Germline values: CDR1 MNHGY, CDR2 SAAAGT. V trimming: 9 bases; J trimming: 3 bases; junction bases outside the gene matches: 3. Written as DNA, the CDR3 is TGTGCCAGGAGCGGGGGGAGCTACGAGCAGTACTTC. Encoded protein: CARSGGSYEQYF.

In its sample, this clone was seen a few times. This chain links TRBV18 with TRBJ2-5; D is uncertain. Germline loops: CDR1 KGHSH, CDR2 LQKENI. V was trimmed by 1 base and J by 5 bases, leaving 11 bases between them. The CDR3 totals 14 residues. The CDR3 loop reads CASSPRGSLETQYF. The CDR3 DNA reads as TGTGCCAGCTCACCACGCGGTAGCTTGGAGACCCAGTACTTC. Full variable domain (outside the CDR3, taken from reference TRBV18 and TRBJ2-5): NAGVMQNPRHLVRRRGQEARLRCSPMKGHSHVYWYRQLPEEGLKFMVYLQKENIIDESGMPKERFSAEFPKEGPSILRIQQVVRGDSAAYFCASSPRGSLETQYFGPGTRLLVL.

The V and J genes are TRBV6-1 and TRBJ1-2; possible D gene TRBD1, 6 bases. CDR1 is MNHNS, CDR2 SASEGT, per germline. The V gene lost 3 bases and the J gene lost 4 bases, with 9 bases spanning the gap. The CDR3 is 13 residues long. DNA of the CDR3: TGTGCCAGCAGTGATGAGACAGGCTATGGCTACACCTTC. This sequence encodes CASSDETGYGYTF.

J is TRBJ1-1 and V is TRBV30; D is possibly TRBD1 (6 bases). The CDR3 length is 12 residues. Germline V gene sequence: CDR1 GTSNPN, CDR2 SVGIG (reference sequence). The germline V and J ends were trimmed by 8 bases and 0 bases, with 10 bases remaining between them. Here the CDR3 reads CAGGRVNTEAFF. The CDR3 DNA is TGTGCCGGGGGCAGGGTGAACACTGAAGCTTTCTTT. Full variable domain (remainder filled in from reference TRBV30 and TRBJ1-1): SQTIHQWPATLVQPVGSPLSLECTVEGTSNPNLYWYRQAAGRGLQLLFYSVGIGQISSEVPQNLSASRPQDRQFILSSKKLLLSDSGFYLCAGGRVNTEAFFGQGTRLTVV.

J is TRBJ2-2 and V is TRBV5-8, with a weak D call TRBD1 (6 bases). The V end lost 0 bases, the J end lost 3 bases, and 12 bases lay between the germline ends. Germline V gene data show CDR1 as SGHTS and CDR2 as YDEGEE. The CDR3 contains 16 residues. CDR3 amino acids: CASSLDRGGDTGELFF. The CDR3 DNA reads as TGTGCCAGCAGCTTGGACAGAGGGGGTGACACCGGGGAGCTGTTTTTT. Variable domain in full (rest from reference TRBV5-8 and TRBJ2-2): EAGVTQSPTHLIKTRGQQATLRCSPISGHTSVYWYQQALGLGLQFLLWYDEGEERNRGNFPPRFSGRQFPNYSSELNVNALELEDSALYLCASSLDRGGDTGELFFGEGSRLTVL.

This chain's CDR3 is CASSELGVDTQYF. The DNA of the CDR3 is TGCGCCAGCTCGGAGTTAGGGGTAGATACGCAGTATTTT. The J gene is TRBJ2-3, the V gene TRBV5-1; the D gene is possibly TRBD1 (5 bases). CDR1 is SGHRS, CDR2 YFSETQ, per germline. The CDR3 is made up of 13 amino acids. Trimming shortened V by 7 bases and J by 5 bases, and 14 bases separated the two germline ends.

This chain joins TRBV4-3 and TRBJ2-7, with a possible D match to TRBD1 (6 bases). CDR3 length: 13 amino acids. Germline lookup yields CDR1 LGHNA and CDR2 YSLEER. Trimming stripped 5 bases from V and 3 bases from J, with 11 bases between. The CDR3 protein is CASSWDNNYEQYF. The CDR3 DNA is TGCGCCAGCAGCTGGGACAACAACTACGAGCAGTACTTC.

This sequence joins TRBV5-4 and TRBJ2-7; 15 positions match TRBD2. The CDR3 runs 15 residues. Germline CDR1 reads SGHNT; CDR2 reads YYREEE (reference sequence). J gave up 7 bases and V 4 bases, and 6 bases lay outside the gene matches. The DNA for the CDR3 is TGTGCCAGCAGCGCGGGACTAGCGGGAGGACAAGAGCAGTACTTC. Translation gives CASSAGLAGGQEQYF. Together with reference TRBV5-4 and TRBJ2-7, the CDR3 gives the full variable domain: ETGVTQSPTHLIKTRGQQVTLRCSSQSGHNTVSWYQQALGQGPQFIFQYYREEENGRGNFPPRFSGLQFPNYSSELNVNALELDDSALYLCASSAGLAGGQEQYFGPGTRLTVT.

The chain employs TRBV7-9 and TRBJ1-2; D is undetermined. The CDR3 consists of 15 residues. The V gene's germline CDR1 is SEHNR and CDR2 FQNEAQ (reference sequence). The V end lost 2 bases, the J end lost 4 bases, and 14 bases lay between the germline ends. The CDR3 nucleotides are TGTGCCAGCAGCTTATGGGAGGCTACTGGCTATGGCTACACCTTC. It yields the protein CASSLWEATGYGYTF.

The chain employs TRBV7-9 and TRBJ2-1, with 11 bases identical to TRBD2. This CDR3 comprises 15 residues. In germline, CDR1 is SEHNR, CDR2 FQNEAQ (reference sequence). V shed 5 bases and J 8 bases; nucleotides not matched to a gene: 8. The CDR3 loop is CASSVGSGRGYEQFF. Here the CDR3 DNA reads TGTGCCAGCAGCGTAGGTAGCGGGAGGGGATATGAGCAGTTCTTC.

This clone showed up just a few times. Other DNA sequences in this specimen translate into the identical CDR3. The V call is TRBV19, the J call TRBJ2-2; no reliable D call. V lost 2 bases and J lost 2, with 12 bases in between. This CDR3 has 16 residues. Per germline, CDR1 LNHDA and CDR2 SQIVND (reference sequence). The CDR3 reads CASSISPGRNTGELFF. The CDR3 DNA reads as TGTGCCAGTAGTATATCCCCCGGTCGAAACACCGGGGAGCTGTTTTTT.

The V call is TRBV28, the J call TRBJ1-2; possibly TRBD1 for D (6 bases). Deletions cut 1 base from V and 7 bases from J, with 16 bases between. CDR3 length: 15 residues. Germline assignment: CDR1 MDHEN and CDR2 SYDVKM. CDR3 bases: TGTGCCAGCAGTTTATCACAGGGAGTTACTAGTGGCTACACCTTC. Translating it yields CASSLSQGVTSGYTF.

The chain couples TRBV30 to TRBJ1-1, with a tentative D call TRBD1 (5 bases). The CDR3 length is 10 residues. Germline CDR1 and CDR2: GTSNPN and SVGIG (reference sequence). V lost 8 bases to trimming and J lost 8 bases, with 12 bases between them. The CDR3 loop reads CAGGGGEAFF. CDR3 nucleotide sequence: TGTGCCGGTGGGGGGGGAGAAGCTTTCTTT.

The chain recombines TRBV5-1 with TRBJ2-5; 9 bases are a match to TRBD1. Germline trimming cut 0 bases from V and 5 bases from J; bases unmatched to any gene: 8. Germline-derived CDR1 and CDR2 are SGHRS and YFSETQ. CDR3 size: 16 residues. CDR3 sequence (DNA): TGCGCCAGCAGCTTGGGTGTGACAGGGGGTTTGGAGACCCAGTACTTC. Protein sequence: CASSLGVTGGLETQYF.

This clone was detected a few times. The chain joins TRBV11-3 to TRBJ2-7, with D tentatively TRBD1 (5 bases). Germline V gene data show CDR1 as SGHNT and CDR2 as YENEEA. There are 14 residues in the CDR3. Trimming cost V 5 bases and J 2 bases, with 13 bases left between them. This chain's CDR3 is CASSPWTSPYEQYF. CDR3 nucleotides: TGTGCCAGCAGCCCCTGGACAAGTCCCTACGAGCAGTACTTC.

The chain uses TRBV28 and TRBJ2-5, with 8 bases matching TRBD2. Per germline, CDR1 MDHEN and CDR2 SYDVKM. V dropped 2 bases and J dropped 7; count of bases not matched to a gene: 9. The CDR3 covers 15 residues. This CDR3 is CASSLLAGLQGTQYF. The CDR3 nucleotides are TGTGCCAGCAGTTTACTAGCGGGTCTTCAGGGGACCCAGTACTTC.

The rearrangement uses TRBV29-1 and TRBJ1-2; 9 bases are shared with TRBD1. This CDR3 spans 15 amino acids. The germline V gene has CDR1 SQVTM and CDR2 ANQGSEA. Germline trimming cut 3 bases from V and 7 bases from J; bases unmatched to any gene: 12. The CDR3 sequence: CSVDATGGVSSGYTF. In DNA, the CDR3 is TGCAGCGTTGACGCCACAGGGGGCGTCAGTTCTGGCTACACCTTC.

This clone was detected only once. DNA for the CDR3: TGTGCCAGTAACGCAGGCCCGTCGAAAAAGGAGCAGTTCTTC. Amino acid sequence: CASNAGPSKKEQFF. V is TRBV19 and J is TRBJ2-1; D not resolved. This CDR3 region has 14 residues. The V end was cut by 7 bases, the J end by 10 bases, with 20 bases between. Germline CDR1 is LNHDA and CDR2 is SQIVND (reference sequence).

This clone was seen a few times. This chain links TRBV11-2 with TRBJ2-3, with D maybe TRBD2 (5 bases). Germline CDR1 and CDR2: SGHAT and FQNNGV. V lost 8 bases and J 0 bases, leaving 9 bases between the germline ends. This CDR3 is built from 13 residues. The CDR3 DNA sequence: TGTGCCAGCTCCTGGACTAGCACAGATACGCAGTATTTT. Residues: CASSWTSTDTQYF.

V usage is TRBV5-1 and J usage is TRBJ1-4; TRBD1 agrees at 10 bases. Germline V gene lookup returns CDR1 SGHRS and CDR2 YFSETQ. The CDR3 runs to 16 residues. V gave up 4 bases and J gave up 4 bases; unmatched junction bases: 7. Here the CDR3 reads CASSLRGQGGNEKLFF. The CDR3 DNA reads TGCGCCAGCAGCCTTCGAGGACAGGGGGGTAATGAAAAACTGTTTTTT.